The entry below gives a single T cell receptor (beta chain) sequence along with its context. Its specificity is not known. The source of the sample is a study of blood T cells in healthy people across ages. V lost 5 bases, J lost 2 bases, and 3 bases stayed unmatched. The CDR3 sequence is 15 residues long. Germline lookup yields CDR1 LNHNV and CDR2 YYDKDF (reference sequence). Findings and limits, study-wide: Whereas aged donors had fewer naive CD4+ cells, long-lived donors had more of them and higher diversity.

Sample-barcoded 5' priming and a J-beta primer mix drove a second PCR of about 6 to 12 cycles. A minimum of 3 million CDR3-containing paired-end reads was obtained for each sample. From the 5' RACE reads, TCRdb called clonotypes with MiXCR, one entry per CDR3 protein. The sample holds about 800,000 distinct CDR3 sequences; 58% are singletons and the top ten take approximately 23%. The sample consisted of blood. The sequence was obtained from a man between 25 and 39 years old in good health. The gene calls are TRBV15 and TRBJ2-4; 10 bases align to TRBD1. The CDR3: CATSGTGASKNIQYF. The CDR3 DNA follows: TGTGCCACCAGCGGGACAGGGGCTTCCAAAAACATTCAGTACTTC. The full variable domain, in which reference TRBV15 and TRBJ2-4 provide the parts outside the CDR3, is DAMVIQNPRYQVTQFGKPVTLSCSQTLNHNVMYWYQQKSSQAPKLLFHYYDKDFNNEADTPDNFQSRRPNTSFCFLDIRSPGLGDTAMYLCATSGTGASKNIQYFGAGTRLSVL.